The rows below give T cell receptor beta chains drawn from one sample of a study of blood T cell repertoires in COVID-19. Only in-frame clones appear in the TCRdb table, and some are missing; sequencing was by immunoSEQ multiplex PCR. Of 300,000 to 350,000 clones in the sample, approximately 90% were seen once. Sequences were obtained from peripheral blood. Source of these receptors: a woman aged 30 to 39 with COVID-19, enrolled during active disease. CDR3s include the opening cysteine and the closing phenylalanine or tryptophan. A D gene is named only where the DNA matches it firmly. The size entry is marked missing in some rows and otherwise reads once, few, many or a size class.

D gene: .; J gene: TRBJ2-5; V gene: TRBV2; clone size: .; CDR3 protein: CASAKGRETQYF; CDR3 DNA: TGTGCCAGCGCCAAGGGGCGGGAGACCCAGTACTTC
D gene: TRBD2; J gene: TRBJ2-7; V gene: TRBV4-2; clone size: .; CDR3 protein: CASSWTSGSSYEQYF; CDR3 DNA: TGTGCCAGCTCATGGACTAGCGGGAGCTCCTACGAGCAGTACTTC
D gene: .; J gene: TRBJ1-2; V gene: TRBV11-2; clone size: .; CDR3 protein: CASSSRNYGYTF; CDR3 DNA: TGTGCCAGCAGCTCTAGGAACTATGGCTACACCTTC
D gene: TRBD1; J gene: TRBJ2-1; V gene: TRBV10-3; clone size: .; CDR3 protein: CAIREDRGRINEQFF; CDR3 DNA: TGTGCCATCAGGGAGGACAGGGGGCGAATCAATGAGCAGTTCTTC
D gene: .; J gene: TRBJ2-3; V gene: TRBV7-3; clone size: .; CDR3 protein: CASSLYAGPDTQYF; CDR3 DNA: TGTGCCAGCAGCTTATACGCAGGCCCAGATACGCAGTATTTT
D gene: TRBD2; J gene: TRBJ2-7; V gene: TRBV13; clone size: .; CDR3 protein: CASSSLLAGGSYEQYF; CDR3 DNA: TGTGCCAGCAGCTCCCTTCTAGCGGGAGGTTCCTACGAGCAGTACTTC
D gene: .; J gene: TRBJ2-3; V gene: TRBV30; clone size: .; CDR3 protein: CAWNTRTDTQYF; CDR3 DNA: TGTGCCTGGAATACCAGGACAGATACGCAGTATTTT
D gene: .; J gene: TRBJ1-5; V gene: TRBV4-2; clone size: .; CDR3 protein: CASSQLYSNQPQHF; CDR3 DNA: TGTGCCAGCAGCCAACTATATAGCAATCAGCCCCAGCATTTT
D gene: .; J gene: TRBJ2-7; V gene: TRBV10-3; clone size: once; CDR3 protein: CAISPSTYEQYF; CDR3 DNA: TGTGCCATCAGTCCCAGTACCTACGAGCAGTACTTC
D gene: .; J gene: TRBJ2-7; V gene: TRBV7-9; clone size: .; CDR3 protein: CASGSRRNEQYF; CDR3 DNA: TGTGCCAGCGGTAGTCGTAGAAACGAGCAGTACTTC
D gene: .; J gene: TRBJ1-4; V gene: TRBV4-1; clone size: .; CDR3 protein: CASSQDLGEGEKLFF; CDR3 DNA: TGCGCCAGCAGCCAAGATTTGGGGGAGGGAGAAAAACTGTTTTTT
D gene: .; J gene: TRBJ2-7; V gene: TRBV28; clone size: once; CDR3 protein: CASSRDIPYEQYF; CDR3 DNA: TGTGCCAGCAGCCGGGACATCCCCTACGAGCAGTACTTC
D gene: .; J gene: TRBJ2-7; V gene: TRBV28; clone size: .; CDR3 protein: CASMGRGSYEQYF; CDR3 DNA: TGTGCCAGCATGGGACGGGGGTCCTACGAGCAGTACTTC
D gene: .; J gene: TRBJ2-5; V gene: TRBV4-1; clone size: .; CDR3 protein: CASSLGQETQYF; CDR3 DNA: TGCGCCAGCAGCCTGGGGCAGGAGACCCAGTACTTC
D gene: TRBD2; J gene: TRBJ2-3; V gene: TRBV23-1; clone size: once; CDR3 protein: CASSQSPGGADTQYF; CDR3 DNA: TGCGCCAGCAGTCAATCCCCGGGGGGAGCAGATACGCAGTATTTT
D gene: TRBD1; J gene: TRBJ1-3; V gene: TRBV14; clone size: .; CDR3 protein: CASSQGQGYGNTIYF; CDR3 DNA: TGTGCCAGCAGCCAAGGACAGGGGTACGGAAACACCATATATTTT
D gene: TRBD2; J gene: TRBJ2-3; V gene: TRBV5-1; clone size: .; CDR3 protein: CASSYRLASDTQYF; CDR3 DNA: TGCGCCAGCAGCTATCGACTAGCCTCAGATACGCAGTATTTT
D gene: TRBD2; J gene: TRBJ2-1; V gene: TRBV6-1; clone size: .; CDR3 protein: CASSDLRTSGSRNEQFF; CDR3 DNA: TGTGCCAGCAGTGACCTTAGGACTAGCGGGAGTAGGAATGAGCAGTTCTTC
D gene: .; J gene: TRBJ1-3; V gene: TRBV30; clone size: .; CDR3 protein: CAWSVGGPGNTIYF; CDR3 DNA: TGTGCCTGGAGTGTAGGGGGACCTGGAAACACCATATATTTT
D gene: TRBD1; J gene: TRBJ1-5; V gene: TRBV2; clone size: .; CDR3 protein: CASSHRGHQPQHF; CDR3 DNA: TGTGCCAGCAGCCACAGGGGTCATCAGCCCCAGCATTTT
D gene: .; J gene: TRBJ1-5; V gene: TRBV3-1/TRBV3-2; clone size: .; CDR3 protein: CASSQGATQHF; CDR3 DNA: TGTGCCAGCAGCCAGGGGGCGACCCAGCATTTT
D gene: TRBD1; J gene: TRBJ1-4; V gene: TRBV7-9; clone size: .; CDR3 protein: CASSYRQGGANEKLFF; CDR3 DNA: TGTGCCAGCAGCTACCGACAGGGGGGCGCTAATGAAAAACTGTTTTTT
D gene: TRBD1; J gene: TRBJ2-5; V gene: TRBV9; clone size: .; CDR3 protein: CASSVETGGRETQYF; CDR3 DNA: TGTGCCAGCAGCGTAGAGACAGGGGGCCGAGAGACCCAGTACTTC
D gene: .; J gene: TRBJ2-6; V gene: TRBV1; clone size: .; CDR3 protein: CTSSLRDREAGANVLTF; CDR3 DNA: TGCACCAGCAGCCTCCGGGACAGGGAAGCTGGGGCCAACGTCCTGACTTTC
D gene: TRBD2; J gene: TRBJ2-1; V gene: TRBV11-1; clone size: once; CDR3 protein: CASIPGLAGGYNGQFF; CDR3 DNA: TGTGCCAGCATCCCGGGACTAGCGGGAGGTTACAATGGGCAGTTCTTC
D gene: .; J gene: TRBJ1-6; V gene: TRBV28; clone size: .; CDR3 protein: CASSFREKYNSPLHF; CDR3 DNA: TGTGCCAGCAGTTTTCGGGAGAAGTATAATTCACCCCTCCACTTT
D gene: .; J gene: TRBJ1-6; V gene: TRBV7-2; clone size: .; CDR3 protein: CASSLEGRGLGSPLHF; CDR3 DNA: TGTGCCAGCAGCTTAGAAGGCAGGGGCTTGGGTTCACCCCTCCACTTT
D gene: TRBD2; J gene: TRBJ2-1; V gene: TRBV3-1/TRBV3-2; clone size: .; CDR3 protein: CASSQGLAEMYNEQFF; CDR3 DNA: TGTGCCAGCAGCCAGGGACTAGCGGAAATGTACAATGAGCAGTTCTTC
D gene: TRBD1; J gene: TRBJ2-7; V gene: TRBV19; clone size: .; CDR3 protein: CASSYRTSGQGTYEQYF; CDR3 DNA: TGTGCCAGTAGTTATCGGACCTCGGGACAGGGCACCTACGAGCAGTACTTC
D gene: .; J gene: TRBJ1-1; V gene: TRBV14; clone size: .; CDR3 protein: CASSLRGGAANTEAFF; CDR3 DNA: TGTGCCAGCAGCCTGCGAGGTGGGGCGGCTAACACTGAAGCTTTCTTT
D gene: .; J gene: TRBJ2-7; V gene: TRBV4-1; clone size: .; CDR3 protein: CASSQDDRLGYEQYF; CDR3 DNA: TGCGCCAGCAGCCAAGATGACAGGCTTGGATACGAGCAGTACTTC
D gene: TRBD1; J gene: TRBJ1-4; V gene: TRBV29-1; clone size: .; CDR3 protein: CSVWTGSNEKLFF; CDR3 DNA: TGCAGCGTTTGGACAGGGTCTAATGAAAAACTGTTTTTT
D gene: TRBD1; J gene: TRBJ2-5; V gene: TRBV6-2/TRBV6-3; clone size: .; CDR3 protein: CASSYRDRAEGETQYF; CDR3 DNA: TGTGCCAGCAGTTACCGCGACAGGGCCGAGGGAGAGACCCAGTACTTC
D gene: TRBD1; J gene: TRBJ2-7; V gene: TRBV11-3; clone size: .; CDR3 protein: CASSLGGQGTAYEQYF; CDR3 DNA: TGTGCCAGCAGCTTAGGGGGACAGGGAACGGCCTACGAGCAGTACTTC
D gene: .; J gene: TRBJ2-5; V gene: TRBV25-1; clone size: once; CDR3 protein: CASSAPPSGGGTLETQYF; CDR3 DNA: TGTGCCAGCAGTGCACCTCCCTCTGGGGGGGGCACCTTGGAGACCCAGTACTTC
D gene: TRBD2; J gene: TRBJ2-3; V gene: TRBV11-3; clone size: .; CDR3 protein: CASSPGTSGERGQYF; CDR3 DNA: TGTGCCAGCAGCCCAGGGACTAGCGGCGAGAGAGGGCAGTATTTT
D gene: .; J gene: TRBJ1-1; V gene: TRBV19; clone size: .; CDR3 protein: CASRRQALMNTEAFF; CDR3 DNA: TGTGCCAGTAGGAGACAGGCCCTGATGAACACTGAAGCTTTCTTT
D gene: TRBD1; J gene: TRBJ2-7; V gene: TRBV6-2/TRBV6-3; clone size: .; CDR3 protein: CASSIQGAHEQYF; CDR3 DNA: TGTGCCAGCAGCATACAGGGGGCCCACGAGCAGTACTTC
D gene: .; J gene: TRBJ1-5; V gene: TRBV7-9; clone size: .; CDR3 protein: CASSLGYSQPQHF; CDR3 DNA: TGTGCCAGCAGCTTAGGGTACTCTCAGCCCCAGCATTTT
D gene: TRBD1; J gene: TRBJ1-1; V gene: TRBV19; clone size: once; CDR3 protein: CASSIGVGQANTEAFF; CDR3 DNA: TGTGCCAGTAGTATAGGTGTAGGACAGGCGAACACTGAAGCTTTCTTT
D gene: .; J gene: TRBJ2-3; V gene: TRBV7-3; clone size: .; CDR3 protein: CASSISGGEDTQYF; CDR3 DNA: TGTGCCAGCAGCATCAGCGGAGGGGAGGATACGCAGTATTTT
D gene: TRBD2; J gene: TRBJ2-1; V gene: TRBV6-4; clone size: .; CDR3 protein: CASSAVSGSSYNEQFF; CDR3 DNA: TGTGCCAGCAGTGCCGTCAGCGGGAGCTCCTACAATGAGCAGTTCTTC